The clone carrying this T cell receptor beta chain was observed a handful of times. Antigen: not known. The CDR3 length is 13 residues. The V and J ends lost 5 bases and 6 bases, in that order; junction bases with no gene match: 7. CDR1 is SGHNT and CDR2 is YENEEA in the germline V gene. These data originate in a study of identical twins. It was template switching that added a universal primer site, and there were unique molecular identifiers on the cDNA. Using its own MiXCR run on the 5' RACE reads, TCRdb lists one record per CDR3 protein. The sample lists around 530,000 distinct CDR3 sequences; over 12% were seen once. The study's findings and limits: Cord blood beta clonotypes that were abundant carried fewer insertions, and memory repertoires showed no such trend. Partial confounding of zero-insertion analyses by invariant MAIT and iNKT cells was possible. Cross-sectional statistics underpinned the conclusions; the same donors were not followed.

The same specimen was also included in a second study, on yellow fever vaccine responses in identical twins.

This receptor was obtained from a woman younger than 35 in good health. The chain combines TRBV11-3 with TRBJ2-7; TRBD1 aligns across 7 bases. Sequencing was done on a sample of CD4+ T cells sorted from blood. The CDR3 spells CASSLRQGFEQYF. The CDR3 nucleotides are TGTGCCAGCAGCCTAAGACAGGGTTTCGAGCAGTACTTC.